These T cell receptor beta chains were read from a single sample in a study of blood T cell repertoires in COVID-19. Some clones are missing from TCRdb's copy, which holds only in-frame ones; the method was immunoSEQ multiplex PCR. The sample has 150,000 to 200,000 clones, less than 85% seen once; the top ten hold less than 3.5%. Sequenced sample: peripheral blood. These receptors came from a human donor with acute or convalescent COVID-19. The donor label of this sample is uncertain. CDR3s include the opening cysteine and the closing phenylalanine or tryptophan. D genes are given only for firm matches. Where a row states a size, it is once, few, many or the class of an expanded clone; other rows omit it.

CDR3aa | CDR3nt | v_gene | abundance | d_gene | j_gene
CASSGKGGQSGSTEAFF | TGTGCCAGCAGCGGCAAGGGGGGACAGAGTGGTTCCACTGAAGCTTTCTTT | TRBV7-8 | once | TRBD1 | TRBJ1-1
CASTPLGGNTEAFF | TGCGCCAGCACCCCCCTGGGGGGAAACACTGAAGCTTTCTTT | TRBV5-1 | . | . | TRBJ1-1
CASSSSLLAGSQYF | TGTGCCAGCAGCTCATCTCTACTAGCGGGGTCTCAGTACTTC | TRBV7-9 | . | TRBD2 | TRBJ2-5
CASSSPGTEAFF | TGTGCCAGCAGCTCCCCAGGAACTGAAGCTTTCTTT | TRBV7-3 | once | . | TRBJ1-1
CASSYGGVYNSPLHF | TGTGCCAGCAGTTACGGGGGGGTTTATAATTCACCCCTCCACTTT | TRBV6-5 | . | . | TRBJ1-6
CASSHSRTGKVDYGYTF | TGTGCCAGCAGTCACTCCCGGACAGGGAAAGTTGACTATGGCTACACCTTC | TRBV28 | . | TRBD1 | TRBJ1-2
CASLGGANEKLFF | TGTGCCAGCCTAGGGGGGGCTAATGAAAAACTGTTTTTT | TRBV2 | once | . | TRBJ1-4
CASSFAQGDGYTF | TGTGCCAGCAGCTTCGCTCAGGGGGATGGCTACACCTTC | TRBV5-5 | . | TRBD1 | TRBJ1-2
CASSYERLNTEAFF | TGTGCCAGCAGTTACGAGAGGCTGAACACTGAAGCTTTCTTT | TRBV6-2/TRBV6-3 | . | . | TRBJ1-1
CASSLVQGAGYEQYF | TGCGCCAGCAGCTTGGTTCAGGGCGCAGGCTACGAGCAGTACTTC | TRBV5-1 | . | . | TRBJ2-7
CASRKGHPDNSPLHF | TGCGCCAGCAGAAAGGGGCACCCGGATAATTCACCCCTCCACTTT | TRBV5-1 | . | . | TRBJ1-6
CATSRDLPSQGGNRNTIYF | TGTGCCACCAGCAGAGATCTGCCCTCACAGGGAGGGAATCGAAACACCATATATTTT | TRBV15 | . | . | TRBJ1-3
CASSTLGAGPQETQYF | TGTGCCAGTAGTACCCTCGGAGCGGGGCCTCAAGAGACCCAGTACTTC | TRBV19 | . | TRBD2 | TRBJ2-5
CASKPTGTFGYTF | TGCGCCAGCAAGCCGACAGGGACTTTTGGCTACACCTTC | TRBV5-1 | . | TRBD1 | TRBJ1-2
CATSRESGQGQQFF | TGTGCCACCAGCAGAGAATCGGGACAGGGACAGCAGTTCTTC | TRBV15 | . | TRBD1 | TRBJ2-1
CASSDPRQGSTGELFF | TGTGCCAGCAGTGATCCTAGACAGGGGAGCACCGGGGAGCTGTTTTTT | TRBV25-1 | . | TRBD1 | TRBJ2-2
CASSGDYREGDQPQHF | TGTGCCAGCAGCGGGGATTACAGGGAGGGAGATCAGCCCCAGCATTTT | TRBV9 | . | . | TRBJ1-5
CATSDLKPTENTGELFF | TGTGCCACCAGTGATTTGAAACCCACAGAGAACACCGGGGAGCTGTTTTTT | TRBV24-1 | . | . | TRBJ2-2
CASSLSPGEKLFF | TGCGCCAGCAGCTTGAGCCCTGGTGAAAAACTGTTTTTT | TRBV5-1 | once | . | TRBJ1-4
CASSPPVSGVRRANYGYTF | TGTGCCAGCAGTCCTCCGGTTTCAGGGGTGAGGAGAGCTAACTATGGCTACACCTTC | TRBV27 | . | . | TRBJ1-2
CASHQGAQYF | TGTGCCAGCCACCAAGGGGCCCAGTACTTC | TRBV6-5 | . | . | TRBJ2-5
CASSLSWRGDEQFF | TGTGCCAGCAGCTTATCTTGGAGGGGCGATGAGCAGTTCTTC | TRBV7-2 | . | . | TRBJ2-1
CASSGYRGRNTGELFF | TGTGCCAGCAGTGGGTACAGGGGGCGGAACACCGGGGAGCTGTTTTTT | TRBV2 | . | TRBD1 | TRBJ2-2
CASRATPGQGSYEQYF | TGTGCCAGCAGGGCAACTCCGGGACAGGGTAGCTACGAGCAGTACTTC | TRBV2 | . | TRBD1 | TRBJ2-7
CASSLVVTTEAFF | TGTGCCAGCAGCTTAGTTGTGACAACAGAAGCTTTCTTT | TRBV7-8 | . | . | TRBJ1-1
CAIGFDGGAAIEQFF | TGTGCCATTGGGTTTGACGGGGGGGCGGCAATTGAGCAGTTCTTC | TRBV10-3 | few | TRBD2 | TRBJ2-1
CASSQPGQVDEKLFF | TGTGCCAGCAGCCAACCGGGACAGGTGGATGAAAAACTGTTTTTT | TRBV3-1/TRBV3-2 | . | TRBD1 | TRBJ1-4
CASKTGGANYGYTF | TGTGCCAGCAAAACGGGGGGAGCTAACTATGGCTACACCTTC | TRBV28 | . | . | TRBJ1-2
CATSDSGTSGGSGANVLTF | TGTGCCACCAGTGACTCCGGGACTAGCGGGGGATCTGGGGCCAACGTCCTGACTTTC | TRBV24-1 | . | TRBD2 | TRBJ2-6
CASSPQMPGESSGNTIYF | TGTGCCAGCAGCCCACAGATGCCAGGCGAAAGCTCTGGAAACACCATATATTTT | TRBV7-2 | once | . | TRBJ1-3
CASSLDWRAPGELFF | TGTGCCAGCAGCTTAGATTGGAGGGCCCCCGGGGAGCTGTTTTTT | TRBV11-2 | . | . | TRBJ2-2
CASSYSERGRSYNEQFF | TGTGCCAGCAGTTATTCCGAGCGGGGTCGGTCCTACAATGAGCAGTTCTTC | TRBV6-2/TRBV6-3 | . | TRBD2 | TRBJ2-1
CASSVGVGRENTEAFF | TGTGCCAGCAGCGTAGGAGTCGGCAGGGAGAACACTGAAGCTTTCTTT | TRBV9 | few | . | TRBJ1-1
CASSPDRSNEKLFF | TGTGCCAGCAGCCCGGACAGGTCGAATGAAAAACTGTTTTTT | TRBV7-2 | . | TRBD1 | TRBJ1-4
CASSVGPETGYEQYF | TGTGCCAGCAGCGTAGGCCCAGAAACGGGGTACGAGCAGTACTTC | TRBV9 | . | . | TRBJ2-7
CAWSVGTGGLGELFF | TGTGCCTGGAGTGTCGGGACAGGGGGCCTCGGGGAGCTGTTTTTT | TRBV30 | few | TRBD1 | TRBJ2-2
CASSPRDKPNYGYTF | TGTGCCAGCAGCCCCCGGGACAAACCTAACTATGGCTACACCTTC | TRBV3-1/TRBV3-2 | once | . | TRBJ1-2
CASSTGREVVVNTEAFF | TGTGCCAGTAGTACGGGGAGGGAGGTAGTGGTGAACACTGAAGCTTTCTTT | TRBV19 | once | . | TRBJ1-1
CASSKAGPGELFF | TGTGCCAGCAGCAAGGCAGGGCCCGGGGAGCTGTTTTTT | TRBV3-1/TRBV3-2 | . | . | TRBJ2-2
CASRAQGAGETQYF | TGTGCCAGCAGGGCACAGGGGGCCGGAGAGACCCAGTACTTC | TRBV2 | once | TRBD1 | TRBJ2-5
CASSVVGLGTPGELFF | TGTGCCAGCAGCGTTGTGGGACTTGGAACACCCGGGGAGCTGTTTTTT | TRBV9 | . | . | TRBJ2-2
CASSQDFGRGFYGYTF | TGTGCCAGCAGCCAAGATTTCGGCAGGGGGTTTTATGGCTACACCTTC | TRBV14 | . | TRBD1 | TRBJ1-2
CASSISLAGGQGEQYF | TGTGCCAGCAGCATTTCCTTAGCGGGGGGACAAGGCGAGCAGTACTTC | TRBV5-5 | once | TRBD2 | TRBJ2-7
CASSSGGWLNTEAFF | TGTGCCAGCAGCTCAGGGGGCTGGTTGAACACTGAAGCTTTCTTT | TRBV7-2 | . | TRBD1 | TRBJ1-1
CASCPGQGIQPQHF | TGTGCCAGCTGTCCGGGACAGGGTATACAGCCCCAGCATTTT | TRBV19 | . | TRBD1 | TRBJ1-5
CASSQGQGAGGKLFF | TGCGCCAGCAGCCAAGGACAGGGGGCCGGTGGAAAACTGTTTTTT | TRBV5-1 | . | TRBD1 | TRBJ1-4
CASSVSDSPYNEQFF | TGCGCCAGCAGCGTTAGCGATTCTCCCTACAATGAGCAGTTCTTC | TRBV5-1 | . | . | TRBJ2-1
CTSSLGRRGHYGYTF | TGTACCAGCAGCTTAGGGCGCAGGGGGCACTATGGCTACACCTTC | TRBV11-3 | . | TRBD1 | TRBJ1-2
CASSPKESTPYNEQFF | TGTGCCAGCTCACCTAAGGAGAGCACTCCCTACAATGAGCAGTTCTTC | TRBV18 | . | . | TRBJ2-1
CASSAGGTQYF | TGTGCCAGCAGCGCCGGGGGTACGCAGTATTTT | TRBV3-1/TRBV3-2 | few | . | TRBJ2-3
CASSLQGNQENTIYF | TGCGCCAGCAGCTTACAGGGGAACCAGGAAAACACCATATATTTT | TRBV5-1 | . | TRBD1 | TRBJ1-3
CASSLTVVSNQPQHF | TGTGCCAGCAGCTTGACAGTAGTAAGCAATCAGCCCCAGCATTTT | TRBV5-8 | . | . | TRBJ1-5
CASSLGQATDTQYF | TGTGCCAGCAGTCTAGGACAAGCCACAGATACGCAGTATTTT | TRBV2 | . | . | TRBJ2-3
CASSQINQPQHF | TGTGCCAGCAGCCAGATAAATCAGCCCCAGCATTTT | TRBV5-4 | many | . | TRBJ1-5
CASSSFTLLRDSGQETQYF | TGTGCCAGCAGCTCCTTCACTCTACTCCGGGACAGTGGGCAAGAGACCCAGTACTTC | TRBV7-3 | many | TRBD1 | TRBJ2-5
CASRPGLGSNTGELFF | TGTGCCAGCAGACCGGGACTAGGTTCGAACACCGGGGAGCTGTTTTTT | TRBV3-1/TRBV3-2 | . | TRBD2 | TRBJ2-2
CASSPTGIFGRRTQYF | TGTGCCAGTTCCCCGACAGGGATATTTGGGCGCCGGACCCAGTACTTC | TRBV19 | . | TRBD1 | TRBJ2-5